A single sample is the source of the 3 T cell receptor beta chains below, sequenced in a study of T cell changes during pregnancy in multiple sclerosis. Libraries were prepared by immunoSEQ multiplex PCR; TCRdb keeps only in-frame clonotypes and omits some of them. The sample yields about 51,000 clones, around 93% seen once. The starting material was peripheral blood, obtained in the second trimester of pregnancy. These receptors all stem from a female donor with multiple sclerosis, enrolled in a pregnancy study.

Only a few counts were recorded for this clone. The chain combines TRBV6-4 with TRBJ2-3, with 12 bases identical to TRBD2. Trimming removed 4 bases from V and 1 base from J; junction bases left unmatched: 0. The CDR3 is made up of 15 amino acids. Germline lookup yields CDR1 MRHNA and CDR2 SNTAGT. The CDR3: CASSGLAGGTDTQYF. For the CDR3, the DNA is TGTGCCAGCAGTGGACTAGCGGGAGGCACAGATACGCAGTATTTT.

The V and J genes are TRBV5-4 and TRBJ2-7; weak D call: TRBD2 (5 bases). This CDR3 comprises 14 residues. V dropped 2 bases and J dropped 7 bases, with 16 bases sitting between them. CDR1 is SGHNT, CDR2 YYREEE, per germline (reference sequence). For the CDR3, the DNA is TGTGCCAGCAGCTTCTCCGGGGAGCCAAGGGAGCAGTACTTC. It codes for CASSFSGEPREQYF.

This chain connects TRBV7-9 to TRBJ2-6; 7 nucleotides match TRBD1. Germline-derived CDR1 and CDR2 are SEHNR and FQNEAQ (reference sequence). The ends lost 1 base at V and 4 bases at J; junction bases unmatched: 7. This CDR3 is 17 amino acids long. The DNA of the CDR3 is TGTGCCAGCAGCTTAGTAACAGGGGTTGTGGGGGCCAACGTCCTGACTTTC. Residues: CASSLVTGVVGANVLTF.